Below are 16 T cell receptor beta chains sequenced from a single sample in a study of shared clonotypes between healthy human individuals. This table comes from immunoSEQ multiplex PCR, and its TCRdb copy is limited to in-frame clones, with some not included. The sample includes over a million clones, approximately 78% seen only once; the top ten take 0.52%. Specimen: memory CD4+ T cells from PBMCs. The subset here: CD45RA-negative fraction. The receptors stem from a man aged 18-30 years in good health. Some clones in this sample may be carry-over from other donors' samples.

This clone showed up just once. This chain connects TRBV7-8 to TRBJ2-7; D uncertain. Germline CDR1 is SGHVS and CDR2 is FQNEAQ. This CDR3 is built from 15 residues. V lost 5 bases and J 2 bases, leaving 16 bases between the germline ends. CDR3: CASSPGWALTYEQYF. CDR3 DNA sequence: TGTGCCAGCAGCCCCGGGTGGGCCTTGACCTACGAGCAGTACTTC.

The J gene is TRBJ2-7, the V gene TRBV6-6; 8 bases match TRBD2. In germline, CDR1 is MNHNY, CDR2 SVGAGI (reference sequence). The CDR3 spans 16 residues. Unmatched junction bases numbered 9, after V lost 5 bases and J lost 0 bases. For the CDR3, the DNA is TGTGCCAGCAGTCGCCCGCGGGGGGAGAGCTCCTACGAGCAGTACTTC. This codes for CASSRPRGESSYEQYF.

The chain uses TRBV2 and TRBJ2-3, with D unresolved. The length of the CDR3 is 14 residues. The germline CDR1 and CDR2 sequences are SNHLY and FYNNEI. Deletions cut 2 bases from V and 1 base from J, with 7 bases between. In DNA, the CDR3 is TGTGCCAGCAGTGAATCGGAAGGCACAGATACGCAGTATTTT. Amino acid sequence: CASSESEGTDTQYF. The variable domain in full, with the rest retrieved from reference TRBV2 and TRBJ2-3, is EPEVTQTPSHQVTQMGQEVILRCVPISNHLYFYWYRQILGQKVEFLVSFYNNEISEKSEIFDDQFSVERPDGSNFTLKIRSTKLEDSAMYFCASSESEGTDTQYFGPGTRLTVL.

This chain uses TRBV7-2 with TRBJ2-7; possible D gene TRBD1, 8 bases. V was trimmed by 6 bases and J by 12 bases, leaving 24 bases between them. Per germline, CDR1 SGHTA and CDR2 FQGNSA. This CDR3 region has 14 residues. CDR3 region: CASRQQGGSGPGYF. The CDR3 bases are TGTGCCAGCAGACAACAGGGGGGGTCTGGCCCAGGGTACTTC.

Comments on this clone: The germline gene is not matched at one end of the junction; a read error may be the cause. This sequence joins TRBV7-3 and TRBJ2-7; 9 nucleotides match TRBD2. The CDR3 sequence is 15 residues long. The germline V gene has CDR1 SGHTA and CDR2 FQGTGA. In DNA form, the CDR3 reads TGTGCCAGCAGCTTAACGGTACTAGCGGGCACCCCTCCTGTCTTC. Its translation is CASSLTVLAGTPPVF. Based on the CDR3 plus reference TRBV7-3 and TRBJ2-7, the full variable domain is GAGVSQTPSNKVTEKGKYVELRCDPISGHTALYWYRQSLGQGPEFLIYFQGTGAADDSGLPNDRFFAVRPEGSVSTLKIQRTERGDSAVYLCASSLTVLAGTPPVFGPGTRLTVT.

This clone showed up just once. The chain combines TRBV19 with TRBJ1-2; TRBD1 agrees at 7 bases. This CDR3 comprises 16 residues. Trimming took 7 bases from V and 0 from J; bases not matched to a gene: 11. Germline lookup yields CDR1 LNHDA and CDR2 SQIVND (reference sequence). In DNA, the CDR3 is TGTGCCAGTATTCCCGACAGGGCTCAAGCTAACTATGGCTACACCTTC. Translating gives CASIPDRAQANYGYTF.

This sequence joins TRBV9 and TRBJ2-2; TRBD1 is a possible D gene (6 bases). The CDR3 loop spans 15 amino acids. V was cut by 3 bases and J by 3 bases, with 12 bases left in between. In germline, CDR1 is SGDLS, CDR2 YYNGEE. DNA of the CDR3: TGTGCCAGCAGCGCCCCAGGGGTGTACACCGGGGAGCTGTTTTTT. Translated: CASSAPGVYTGELFF.

Here the CDR3 DNA reads TGTGCCAGCAGCCACCGGGTGAACACCGGGGAGCTGTTTTTT. Encoded protein: CASSHRVNTGELFF. The genes are TRBV5-4 and TRBJ2-2; D remains ambiguous. Germline CDR1 SGHNT, CDR2 YYREEE (reference sequence). V lost 4 bases and J 1 base, leaving 8 bases between the germline ends. The CDR3 length is 14 residues.

The genes are TRBV2 and TRBJ2-7; no reliable D call. V lost 0 bases and J 7 bases, leaving 13 bases between the germline ends. Germline assignment: CDR1 SNHLY and CDR2 FYNNEI. The CDR3 runs 14 residues. The CDR3 sequence is CASSEALNRREQYF. The CDR3 DNA is TGTGCCAGCAGTGAAGCGCTTAACCGCCGGGAGCAGTACTTC.

The rearrangement uses TRBV2 and TRBJ2-6; D may match TRBD1 or TRBD2 (5 bases each). Germline V lookup: CDR1 SNHLY, CDR2 FYNNEI. This CDR3 contains 18 residues. V was shortened by 6 bases and J by 0 bases, with 18 bases between the two germline ends. The CDR3, as DNA: TGTGCCAGCAGCCCGCGGGTGGGGCACCTCTCTGGGGCCAACGTCCTGACTTTC. It codes for CASSPRVGHLSGANVLTF.

Of note for this clone: Other DNA variants within this sample encode the same CDR3. V and J are TRBV29-1 and TRBJ2-7, with 9 positions matching TRBD1. Trimming at V came to 6 bases and at J to 3 bases, leaving 3 bases not matched to a gene. CDR3 length equals 12 residues. In germline, CDR1 is SQVTM, CDR2 ANQGSEA. CDR3 in amino acids: CSVRDRVYEQYF. In DNA form, the CDR3 reads TGCAGCGTGCGGGACAGGGTCTACGAGCAGTACTTC.

The V and J genes are TRBV11-2 and TRBJ2-7, with TRBD2 matching 14 bases. The CDR3 covers 19 residues. Germline V CDR1 and CDR2: SGHAT, FQNNGV. J was trimmed by 0 bases and V by 5 bases; bases with no gene match: 12. This CDR3 reads CASSLGLAGGPLSSYEQYF. In DNA, the CDR3 is TGTGCCAGCAGCCTCGGACTAGCGGGAGGTCCCCTTAGCTCCTACGAGCAGTACTTC.

This chain joins TRBV5-4 and TRBJ2-3; 10 bases are a match to TRBD2. J gave up 2 bases and V 4 bases, and 4 bases lay outside the gene matches. CDR1 SGHNT and CDR2 YYREEE come from the germline V gene (reference sequence). This CDR3 has 15 residues. The CDR3 DNA sequence: TGTGCCAGCAGCGCTACTAGCGGGGTCACAGATACGCAGTATTTT. Its protein product is CASSATSGVTDTQYF.

This clone is a singleton in its sample. This chain links TRBV28 with TRBJ2-1; no clear D gene. V was cut by 5 bases and J by 2 bases, with 7 bases left in between. From germline, CDR1 is MDHEN and CDR2 SYDVKM. The CDR3 has 13 residues. The CDR3, as DNA: TGTGCCAGCAGTGTTGAAACCTACAATGAGCAGTTCTTC. This encodes CASSVETYNEQFF.

This chain uses TRBV11-2 with TRBJ2-1; D possibly uses TRBD1 or TRBD2 (5 bases each). The CDR3 contains 16 residues. CDR1 is SGHAT, CDR2 FQNNGV, per germline. Trimming stripped 1 base from V and 8 bases from J, with 18 bases between. The DNA of the CDR3 is TGTGCCAGCAGCTTAGTAGGTGGGAGAAGGGGCTATGAGCAGTTCTTC. This encodes CASSLVGGRRGYEQFF. The full variable domain, its missing parts supplied by reference TRBV11-2 and TRBJ2-1, is EAGVAQSPRYKIIEKRQSVAFWCNPISGHATLYWYQQILGQGPKLLIQFQNNGVVDDSQLPKDRFSAERLKGVDSTLKIQPAKLEDSAVYLCASSLVGGRRGYEQFFGPGTRLTVL.

V is TRBV7-2 and J is TRBJ2-5, with 8 bases aligning to TRBD2. Trimming at V came to 5 bases and at J to 2 bases, leaving 10 bases not matched to a gene. This CDR3 has 16 residues. Per germline, CDR1 SGHTA and CDR2 FQGNSA. CDR3 loop: CASSPSSGGGQETQYF. CDR3 in DNA: TGTGCCAGCAGCCCCAGTTCGGGCGGGGGGCAAGAGACCCAGTACTTC. The full variable domain, in which reference TRBV7-2 and TRBJ2-5 provide the parts outside the CDR3, is GAGVSQSPSNKVTEKGKDVELRCDPISGHTALYWYRQSLGQGLEFLIYFQGNSAPDKSGLPSDRFSAERTGGSVSTLTIQRTQQEDSAVYLCASSPSSGGGQETQYFGPGTRLLVL.